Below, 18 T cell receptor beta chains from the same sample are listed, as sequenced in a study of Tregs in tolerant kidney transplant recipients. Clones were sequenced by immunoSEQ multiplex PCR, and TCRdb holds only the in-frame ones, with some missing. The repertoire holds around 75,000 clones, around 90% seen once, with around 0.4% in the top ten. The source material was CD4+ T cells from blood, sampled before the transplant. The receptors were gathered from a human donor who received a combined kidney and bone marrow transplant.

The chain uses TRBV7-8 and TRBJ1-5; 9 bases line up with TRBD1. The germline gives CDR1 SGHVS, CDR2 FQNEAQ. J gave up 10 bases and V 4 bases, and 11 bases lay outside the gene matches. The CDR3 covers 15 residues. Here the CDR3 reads CASSSLQGAEDPQHF. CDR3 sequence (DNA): TGTGCCAGCAGCTCGCTACAGGGGGCGGAGGATCCCCAGCATTTT.

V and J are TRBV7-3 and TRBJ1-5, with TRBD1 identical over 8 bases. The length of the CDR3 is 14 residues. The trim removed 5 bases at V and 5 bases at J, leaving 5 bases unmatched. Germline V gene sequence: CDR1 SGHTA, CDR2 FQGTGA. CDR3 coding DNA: TGTGCCAGCAGCGAACAGGGGGGAGATCAGCCCCAGCATTTT. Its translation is CASSEQGGDQPQHF.

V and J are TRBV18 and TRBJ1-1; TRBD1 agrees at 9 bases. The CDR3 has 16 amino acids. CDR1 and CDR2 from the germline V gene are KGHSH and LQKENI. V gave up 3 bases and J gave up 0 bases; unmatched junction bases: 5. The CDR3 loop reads CASSPGQGILNTEAFF. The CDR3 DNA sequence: TGTGCCAGCTCACCCGGACAGGGGATTTTGAACACTGAAGCTTTCTTT.

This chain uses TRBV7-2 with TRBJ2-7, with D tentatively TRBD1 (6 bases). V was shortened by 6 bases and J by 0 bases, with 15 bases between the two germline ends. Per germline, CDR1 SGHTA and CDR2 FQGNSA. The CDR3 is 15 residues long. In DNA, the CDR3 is TGTGCCAGCAGAAGTAGAAACAGGGACTCCTACGAGCAGTACTTC. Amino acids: CASRSRNRDSYEQYF.

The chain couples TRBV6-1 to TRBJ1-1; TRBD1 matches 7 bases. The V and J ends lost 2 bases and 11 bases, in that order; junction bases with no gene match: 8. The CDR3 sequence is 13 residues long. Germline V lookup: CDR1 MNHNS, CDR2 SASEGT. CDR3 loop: CASSEYRGAGAFF. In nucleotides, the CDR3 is TGTGCCAGCAGTGAATACAGGGGCGCAGGTGCTTTCTTT.

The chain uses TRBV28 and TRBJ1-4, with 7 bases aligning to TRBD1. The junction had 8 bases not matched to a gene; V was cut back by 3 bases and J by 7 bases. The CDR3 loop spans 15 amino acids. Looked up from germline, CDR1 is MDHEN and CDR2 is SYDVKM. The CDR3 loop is CASSFQQGKFEKLFF. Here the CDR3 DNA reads TGTGCCAGCAGTTTCCAACAGGGGAAATTTGAAAAACTGTTTTTT.

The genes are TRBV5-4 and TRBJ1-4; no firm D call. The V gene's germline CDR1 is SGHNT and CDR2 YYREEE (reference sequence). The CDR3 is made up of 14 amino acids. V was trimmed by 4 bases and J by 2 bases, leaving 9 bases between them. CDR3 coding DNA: TGTGCCAGCAGCGCCTCGGTGACTAATGAAAAACTGTTTTTT. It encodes CASSASVTNEKLFF.

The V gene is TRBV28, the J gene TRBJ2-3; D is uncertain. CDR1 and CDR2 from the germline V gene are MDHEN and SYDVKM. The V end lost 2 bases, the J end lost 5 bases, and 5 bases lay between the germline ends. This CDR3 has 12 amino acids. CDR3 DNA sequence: TGTGCCAGCAGTTTAGTTAAAGATACGCAGTATTTT. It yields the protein CASSLVKDTQYF.

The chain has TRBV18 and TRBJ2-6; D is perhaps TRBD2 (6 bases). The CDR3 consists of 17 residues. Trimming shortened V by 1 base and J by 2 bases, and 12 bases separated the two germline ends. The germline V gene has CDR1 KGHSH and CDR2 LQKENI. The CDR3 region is CASSPRSSGAGANVLTF. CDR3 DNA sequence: TGTGCCAGCTCACCACGGAGCTCGGGGGCTGGGGCCAACGTCCTGACTTTC.

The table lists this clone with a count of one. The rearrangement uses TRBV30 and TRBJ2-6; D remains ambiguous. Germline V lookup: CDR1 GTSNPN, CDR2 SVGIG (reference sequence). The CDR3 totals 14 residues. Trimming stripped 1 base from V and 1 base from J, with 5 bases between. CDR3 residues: CAWSETSGANVLTF. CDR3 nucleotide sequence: TGTGCCTGGAGTGAAACATCTGGGGCCAACGTCCTGACTTTC.

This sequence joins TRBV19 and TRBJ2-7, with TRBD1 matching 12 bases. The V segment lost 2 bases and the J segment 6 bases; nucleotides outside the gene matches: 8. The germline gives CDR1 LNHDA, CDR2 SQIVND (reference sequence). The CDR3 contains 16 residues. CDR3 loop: CASSIRGPGQGAEQYF. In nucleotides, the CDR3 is TGTGCCAGTAGTATACGGGGGCCGGGACAGGGGGCCGAGCAGTACTTC.

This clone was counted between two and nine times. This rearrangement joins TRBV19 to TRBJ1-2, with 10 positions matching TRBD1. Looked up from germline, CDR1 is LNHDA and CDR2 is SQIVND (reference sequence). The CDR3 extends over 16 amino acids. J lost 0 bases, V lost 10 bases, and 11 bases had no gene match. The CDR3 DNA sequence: TGTGCCACTTACCGGGACAGGGGCAGTTCTAACTATGGCTACACCTTC. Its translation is CATYRDRGSSNYGYTF.

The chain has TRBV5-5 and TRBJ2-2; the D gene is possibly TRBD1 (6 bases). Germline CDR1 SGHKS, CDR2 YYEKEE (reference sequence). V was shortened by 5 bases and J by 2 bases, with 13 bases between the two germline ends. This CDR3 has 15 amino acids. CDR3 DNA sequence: TGTGCCAGCAGGGTCCGGGACACCAACACCGGGGAGCTGTTTTTT. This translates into CASRVRDTNTGELFF.

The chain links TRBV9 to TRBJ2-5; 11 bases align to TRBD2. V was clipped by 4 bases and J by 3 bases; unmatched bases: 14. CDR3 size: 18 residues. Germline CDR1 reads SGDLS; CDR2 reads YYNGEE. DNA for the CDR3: TGTGCCAGCAGCACCGGATTAGCGGGAGGGCCGGTGGAAGAGACCCAGTACTTC. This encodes CASSTGLAGGPVEETQYF.

The CDR3: CAWTEQGNTEAFF. In DNA, the CDR3 is TGTGCCTGGACCGAACAGGGGAACACTGAAGCTTTCTTT. V is TRBV30 and J is TRBJ1-1, with D possibly matching TRBD1 (6 bases). Trimming removed 4 bases from V and 1 base from J, with 10 bases in between. The germline gives CDR1 GTSNPN, CDR2 SVGIG (reference sequence). The CDR3 runs to 13 residues.

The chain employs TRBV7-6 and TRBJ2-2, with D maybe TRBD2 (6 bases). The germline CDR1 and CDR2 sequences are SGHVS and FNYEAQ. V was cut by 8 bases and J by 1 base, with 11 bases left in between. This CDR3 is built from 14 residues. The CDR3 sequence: CASSRRENTGELFF. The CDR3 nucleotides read TGTGCCAGCTCAAGGCGGGAGAACACCGGGGAGCTGTTTTTT.

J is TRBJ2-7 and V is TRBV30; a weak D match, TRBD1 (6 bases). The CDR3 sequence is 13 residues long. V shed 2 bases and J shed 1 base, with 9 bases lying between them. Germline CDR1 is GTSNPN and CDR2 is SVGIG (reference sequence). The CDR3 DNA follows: TGTGCCTGGAGTTTTGGGACATCCTACGAGCAGTACTTC. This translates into CAWSFGTSYEQYF.

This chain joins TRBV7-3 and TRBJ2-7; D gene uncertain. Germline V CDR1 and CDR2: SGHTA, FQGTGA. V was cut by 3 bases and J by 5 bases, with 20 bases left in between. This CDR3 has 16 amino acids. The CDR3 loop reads CASSFPVPPLIHEQYF. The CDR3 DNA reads TGTGCCAGCAGCTTCCCCGTCCCACCACTCATACACGAGCAGTACTTC.